These 14 T cell receptor beta chains came from one sample sequenced in a study of blood T cell repertoires in COVID-19. Sequencing used immunoSEQ multiplex PCR; TCRdb keeps in-frame clones, though not all of them. The sample consists of some 95,000 clones, 70% to 90% of them appearing once. The material sequenced was peripheral blood. These receptors originate from a man between 65 and 85 years old with acute or convalescent COVID-19.

The V call is TRBV5-1, the J call TRBJ1-1; no reliable D call. This CDR3 has 14 amino acids. Trimming took off 3 bases at V and 3 bases at J, with 12 bases between the two ends. Germline assignment: CDR1 SGHRS and CDR2 YFSETQ. CDR3 nucleotides: TGCGCCAGCAGCTCCGCGGGATCGGACACTGAAGCTTTCTTT. It codes for CASSSAGSDTEAFF.

The chain recombines TRBV7-8 with TRBJ1-5; perhaps TRBD1 as D (6 bases). The germline V gene has CDR1 SGHVS and CDR2 FQNEAQ. The CDR3 consists of 15 residues. V lost 5 bases, J lost 9 bases, and 20 bases lay in between. CDR3 in DNA: TGTGCCAGCAGCCATGGCCGGGGGGGCGAGGGGCCCCAGCATTTT. This sequence encodes CASSHGRGGEGPQHF.

The gene calls are TRBV6-5 and TRBJ1-5; no clear D gene. The CDR3 contains 13 residues. The germline V gene has CDR1 MNHEY and CDR2 SVGAGI. Trimming shortened V by 7 bases and J by 4 bases, and 11 bases separated the two germline ends. Here the CDR3 reads CASNSERNQPQHF. The CDR3, as DNA: TGTGCCAGCAACTCCGAGCGTAATCAGCCCCAGCATTTT.

The chain employs TRBV29-1 and TRBJ1-5; possible D gene TRBD1, 6 bases. The CDR3 contains 13 residues. V was trimmed by 4 bases and J by 3 bases, leaving 10 bases between them. The V gene's germline CDR1 is SQVTM and CDR2 ANQGSEA. The chain's CDR3 is CSVGEGDNQPQHF. The CDR3 DNA is TGCAGCGTTGGGGAGGGGGACAATCAGCCCCAGCATTTT.

The V gene is TRBV3-1 (or the pseudogene TRBV3-2), the J gene TRBJ2-3; the match to TRBD1 covers 9 bases. The J segment lost 4 bases and the V segment lost 1 base, leaving 3 bases of the junction unmatched. The CDR3 is 15 residues long. The V gene's germline CDR1 is LGHDT and CDR2 YNNKEL (reference sequence). The CDR3 spells CASSQGDRASDTQYF. The DNA for the CDR3 is TGTGCCAGCAGCCAAGGGGACAGGGCCTCAGATACGCAGTATTTT.

This chain connects TRBV5-4 to TRBJ1-1; 7 nucleotides match TRBD1. The CDR3 has 15 amino acids. Per germline, CDR1 SGHNT and CDR2 YYREEE (reference sequence). Trimming at V came to 2 bases and at J to 3 bases, leaving 7 bases not matched to a gene. In DNA form, the CDR3 reads TGTGCCAGCAGCTTCTACCAGGGGGGCCACACTGAAGCTTTCTTT. Translating it yields CASSFYQGGHTEAFF. Looking up the rest from reference TRBV5-4 and TRBJ1-1 gives the full variable domain: ETGVTQSPTHLIKTRGQQVTLRCSSQSGHNTVSWYQQALGQGPQFIFQYYREEENGRGNFPPRFSGLQFPNYSSELNVNALELDDSALYLCASSFYQGGHTEAFFGQGTRLTVV.

The chain is built from TRBV2 and TRBJ2-5; D is unresolved. In germline, CDR1 is SNHLY, CDR2 FYNNEI. The V end was cut by 0 bases, the J end by 4 bases, with 9 bases between. CDR3 length equals 14 residues. For the CDR3, the DNA is TGTGCCAGCAGTGAAGCCACAGTGCGAGAGACCCAGTACTTC. The encoded protein is CASSEATVRETQYF.

V usage is TRBV9 and J usage is TRBJ2-5, with TRBD2 matching 9 bases. The CDR3 runs 17 residues. Germline V gives CDR1 SGDLS, CDR2 YYNGEE. V dropped 0 bases and J dropped 2; count of bases not matched to a gene: 8. CDR3 in amino acids: CASSVGIAGVPQETQYF. The CDR3 DNA is TGTGCCAGCAGCGTAGGAATAGCGGGGGTACCACAAGAGACCCAGTACTTC.

V and J are TRBV5-6 and TRBJ2-7; 7 bases are a match to TRBD1. This CDR3 has 16 amino acids. The germline CDR1 and CDR2 sequences are SGHDT and YYEEEE. With V trimmed by 1 base and J by 6 bases, 13 bases remained unmatched. CDR3: CASSLFLRTGSSEQYV. The CDR3 region has the DNA TGTGCCAGCAGCTTGTTCTTGCGGACAGGATCCAGCGAGCAGTACGTC.

This chain joins TRBV5-1 and TRBJ1-2, with D maybe TRBD1 (6 bases). Germline V CDR1 and CDR2: SGHRS, YFSETQ. The V gene lost 7 bases and the J gene lost 5 bases, with 9 bases spanning the gap. This CDR3 is built from 11 residues. The CDR3 DNA follows: TGCGCCAGCCCGACAGGTTATGGCTACACCTTC. Protein: CASPTGYGYTF.

The chain employs TRBV14 and TRBJ1-3; unclear D gene. The CDR3 spans 13 residues. The V end was cut by 4 bases, the J end by 4 bases, with 8 bases between. CDR1 and CDR2 (germline): SGHDN, FVKESK. In DNA, the CDR3 is TGTGCCAGCAGCCTAAGAGGGGGAAACACCATATATTTT. Protein product: CASSLRGGNTIYF.

The chain uses TRBV2 and TRBJ2-7, with 7 bases matching TRBD1. Germline V gene lookup returns CDR1 SNHLY and CDR2 FYNNEI. This CDR3 spans 18 amino acids. V shed 5 bases and J 0 bases; nucleotides not matched to a gene: 16. The CDR3 DNA follows: TGTGCCAGCAGTATTTTGTCCTTTGGGACAGCAAGCTCCTACGAGCAGTACTTC. This translates into CASSILSFGTASSYEQYF.

The rearrangement uses TRBV6-1 and TRBJ2-3; TRBD2 might be the D (6 bases). This CDR3 comprises 16 residues. CDR1 is MNHNS and CDR2 is SASEGT in the germline V gene. The V end was cut by 1 base, the J end by 1 base, with 12 bases between. The CDR3 reads CASSEVRASGTDTQYF. Here the CDR3 DNA reads TGTGCCAGCAGTGAAGTGAGGGCTAGCGGCACAGATACGCAGTATTTT.

Written as DNA, the CDR3 is TGTGCCAGCAGCTCCCGGGTCCACTCTGGAAACACCATATATTTT. It yields the protein CASSSRVHSGNTIYF. This rearrangement joins TRBV3-1 (or the pseudogene TRBV3-2) to TRBJ1-3; D not certain. V shed 5 bases and J shed 0 bases, with 11 bases lying between them. Germline assignment: CDR1 LGHDT and CDR2 YNNKEL (reference sequence). The length of the CDR3 is 15 residues.